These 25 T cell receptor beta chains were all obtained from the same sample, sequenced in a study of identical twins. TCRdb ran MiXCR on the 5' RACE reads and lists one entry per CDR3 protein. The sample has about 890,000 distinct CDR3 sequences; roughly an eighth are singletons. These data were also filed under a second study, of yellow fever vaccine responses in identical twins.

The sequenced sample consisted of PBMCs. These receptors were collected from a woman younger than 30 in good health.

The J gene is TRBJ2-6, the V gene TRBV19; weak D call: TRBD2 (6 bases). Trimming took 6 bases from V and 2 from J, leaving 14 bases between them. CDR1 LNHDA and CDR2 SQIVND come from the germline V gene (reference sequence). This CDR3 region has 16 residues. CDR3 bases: TGTGCCAGTAGGGGCACCTTAGCGGCTGGGGCCAACGTCCTGACTTTC. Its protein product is CASRGTLAAGANVLTF.

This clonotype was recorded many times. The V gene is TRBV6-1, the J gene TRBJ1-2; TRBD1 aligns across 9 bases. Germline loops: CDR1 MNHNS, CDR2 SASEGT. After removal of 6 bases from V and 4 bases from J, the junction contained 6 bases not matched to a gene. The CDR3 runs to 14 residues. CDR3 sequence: CASRAGQGVYGYTF. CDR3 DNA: TGTGCCAGCAGAGCGGGACAGGGAGTCTATGGCTACACCTTC.

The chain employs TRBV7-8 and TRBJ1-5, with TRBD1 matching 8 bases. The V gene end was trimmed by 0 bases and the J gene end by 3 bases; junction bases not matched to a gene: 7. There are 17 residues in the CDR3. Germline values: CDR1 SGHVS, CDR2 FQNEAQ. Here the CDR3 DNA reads TGTGCCAGCAGCTTAGCCCCGGGACAGGCTTTCAATCAGCCCCAGCATTTT. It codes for CASSLAPGQAFNQPQHF.

The CDR3 nucleotides read TGCGCCAGCAGCCCCCGGGGTGGGAGTGATGGCTACACCTTC. Translation gives CASSPRGGSDGYTF. The chain carries TRBV5-1 and TRBJ1-2; D unresolved. Germline V gene data show CDR1 as SGHRS and CDR2 as YFSETQ. The CDR3 is made up of 14 amino acids. Trimming cost V 4 bases and J 6 bases, with 16 bases left between them.

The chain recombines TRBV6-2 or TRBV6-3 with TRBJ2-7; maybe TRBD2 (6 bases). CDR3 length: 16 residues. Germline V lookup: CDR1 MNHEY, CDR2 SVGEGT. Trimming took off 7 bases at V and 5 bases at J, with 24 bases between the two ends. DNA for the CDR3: TGTGCCAGCAATTGGTCGGGAACGCGGGGTAGGAACGAGCAGTACTTC. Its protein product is CASNWSGTRGRNEQYF.

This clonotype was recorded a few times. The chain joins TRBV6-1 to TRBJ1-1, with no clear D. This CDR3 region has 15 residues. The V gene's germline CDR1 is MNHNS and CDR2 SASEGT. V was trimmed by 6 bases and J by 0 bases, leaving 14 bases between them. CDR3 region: CASSHEGTMNTEAFF. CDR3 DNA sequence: TGTGCCAGCAGCCACGAGGGAACAATGAACACTGAAGCTTTCTTT.

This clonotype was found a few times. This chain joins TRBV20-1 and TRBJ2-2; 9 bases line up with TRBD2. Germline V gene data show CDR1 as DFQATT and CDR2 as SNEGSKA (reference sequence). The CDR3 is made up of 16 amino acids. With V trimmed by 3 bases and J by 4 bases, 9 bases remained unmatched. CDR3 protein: CSARPLGLAFTGELFF. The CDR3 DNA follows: TGCAGTGCTAGGCCCTTAGGACTAGCGTTCACCGGGGAGCTGTTTTTT.

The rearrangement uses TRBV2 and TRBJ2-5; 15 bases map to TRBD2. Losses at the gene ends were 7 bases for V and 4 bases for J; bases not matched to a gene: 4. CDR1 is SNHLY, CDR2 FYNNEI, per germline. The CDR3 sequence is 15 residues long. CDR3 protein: CASTPGLAGGETQYF. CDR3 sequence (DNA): TGTGCCAGCACCCCGGGACTAGCGGGAGGAGAGACCCAGTACTTC.

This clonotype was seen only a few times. The CDR3 here is CATSSVGSSYNEQFF. The CDR3 coding sequence is TGTGCCACCAGCAGTGTCGGGAGCTCCTACAATGAGCAGTTCTTC. The genes are TRBV15 and TRBJ2-1; perhaps TRBD2 as D (6 bases). This CDR3 spans 15 amino acids. V gave up 3 bases and J gave up 0 bases, with 9 bases separating them. CDR1 LNHNV and CDR2 YYDKDF come from the germline V gene (reference sequence).

In DNA form, the CDR3 reads TGTGCCAGCAGTTTGTACCAGGGGTATAGCAATCAGCCCCAGCATTTT. This gives the protein CASSLYQGYSNQPQHF. The chain employs TRBV28 and TRBJ1-5; perhaps TRBD1 as D (6 bases). Germline assignment: CDR1 MDHEN and CDR2 SYDVKM. V lost 3 bases, J lost 0 bases, and 12 bases lay in between. This CDR3 contains 16 residues.

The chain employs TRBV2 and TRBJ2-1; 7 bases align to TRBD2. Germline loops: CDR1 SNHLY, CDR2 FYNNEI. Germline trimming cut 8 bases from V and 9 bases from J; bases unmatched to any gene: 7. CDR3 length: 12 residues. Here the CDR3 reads CASGGLGFEQFF. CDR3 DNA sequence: TGTGCCAGCGGTGGACTAGGCTTTGAGCAGTTCTTC. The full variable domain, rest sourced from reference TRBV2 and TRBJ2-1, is EPEVTQTPSHQVTQMGQEVILRCVPISNHLYFYWYRQILGQKVEFLVSFYNNEISEKSEIFDDQFSVERPDGSNFTLKIRSTKLEDSAMYFCASGGLGFEQFFGPGTRLTVL.

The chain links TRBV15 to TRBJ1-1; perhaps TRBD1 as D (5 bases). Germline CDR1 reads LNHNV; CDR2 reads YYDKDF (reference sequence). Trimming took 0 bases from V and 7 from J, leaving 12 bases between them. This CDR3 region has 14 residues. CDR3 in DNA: TGTGCCACCAGCAGAGATTTTGGGGGAATTGAAGCTTTCTTT. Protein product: CATSRDFGGIEAFF.

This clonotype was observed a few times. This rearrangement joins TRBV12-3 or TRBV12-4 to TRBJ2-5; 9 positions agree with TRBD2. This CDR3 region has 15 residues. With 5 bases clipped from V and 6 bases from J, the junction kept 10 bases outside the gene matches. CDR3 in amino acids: CASSRDSGLAQTQYF. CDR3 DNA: TGTGCCAGCAGTCGTGATTCGGGACTAGCTCAGACCCAGTACTTC.

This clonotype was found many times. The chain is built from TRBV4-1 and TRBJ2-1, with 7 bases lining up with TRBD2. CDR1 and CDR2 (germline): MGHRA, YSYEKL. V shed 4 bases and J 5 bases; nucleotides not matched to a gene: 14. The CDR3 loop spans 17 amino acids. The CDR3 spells CASSLYSGTKGDNEQFF. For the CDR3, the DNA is TGCGCCAGCAGCCTTTACTCCGGGACTAAAGGTGACAATGAGCAGTTCTTC.

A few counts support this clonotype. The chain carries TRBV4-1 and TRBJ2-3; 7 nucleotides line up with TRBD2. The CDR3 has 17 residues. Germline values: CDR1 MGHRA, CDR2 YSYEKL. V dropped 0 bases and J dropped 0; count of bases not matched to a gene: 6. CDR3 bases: TGCGCCAGCAGCCAAGAAAGGGGAGGGCCTAGCACAGATACGCAGTATTTT. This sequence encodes CASSQERGGPSTDTQYF.

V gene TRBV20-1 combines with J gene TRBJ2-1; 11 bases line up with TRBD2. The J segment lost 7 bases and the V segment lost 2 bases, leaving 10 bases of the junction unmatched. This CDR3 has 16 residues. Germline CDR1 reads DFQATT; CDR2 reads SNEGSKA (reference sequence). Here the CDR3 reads CSARLLTSGGINEQFF. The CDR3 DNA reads TGCAGTGCTAGACTACTAACTAGCGGGGGTATAAATGAGCAGTTCTTC.

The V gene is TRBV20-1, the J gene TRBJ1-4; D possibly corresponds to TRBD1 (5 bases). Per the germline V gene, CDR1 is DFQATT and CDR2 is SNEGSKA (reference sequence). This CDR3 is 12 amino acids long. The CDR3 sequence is CSAHGGGEKLFF. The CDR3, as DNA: TGCAGCGCCCACGGGGGTGGTGAAAAACTGTTTTTT.

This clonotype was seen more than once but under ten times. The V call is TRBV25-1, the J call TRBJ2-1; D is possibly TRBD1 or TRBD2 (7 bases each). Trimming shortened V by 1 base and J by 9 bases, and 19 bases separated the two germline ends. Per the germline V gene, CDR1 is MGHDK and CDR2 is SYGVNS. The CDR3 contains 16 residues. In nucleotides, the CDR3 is TGTGCCAGCAGTGAATTGAGGGCGGGAGAGGGGGCTGAGCAGTTCTTC. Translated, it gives CASSELRAGEGAEQFF. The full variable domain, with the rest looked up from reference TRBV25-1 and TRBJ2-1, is EADIYQTPRYLVIGTGKKITLECSQTMGHDKMYWYQQDPGMELHLIHYSYGVNSTEKGDLSSESTVSRIRTEHFPLTLESARPSHTSQYLCASSELRAGEGAEQFFGPGTRLTVL.

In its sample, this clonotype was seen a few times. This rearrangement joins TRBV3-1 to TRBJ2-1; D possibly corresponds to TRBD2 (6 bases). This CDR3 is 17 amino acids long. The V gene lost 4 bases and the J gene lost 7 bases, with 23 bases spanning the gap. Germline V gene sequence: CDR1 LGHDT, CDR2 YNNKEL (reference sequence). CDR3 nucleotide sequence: TGTGCCAGCAGCCTTGGACGGTGGAGCGGACGGGGGAATGAGCAGTTCTTC. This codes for CASSLGRWSGRGNEQFF.

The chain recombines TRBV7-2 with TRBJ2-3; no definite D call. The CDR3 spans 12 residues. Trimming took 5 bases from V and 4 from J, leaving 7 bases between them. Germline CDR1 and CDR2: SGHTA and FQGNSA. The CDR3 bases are TGTGCCAGCAGCGCTTTTGCAGATACGCAGTATTTT. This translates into CASSAFADTQYF.

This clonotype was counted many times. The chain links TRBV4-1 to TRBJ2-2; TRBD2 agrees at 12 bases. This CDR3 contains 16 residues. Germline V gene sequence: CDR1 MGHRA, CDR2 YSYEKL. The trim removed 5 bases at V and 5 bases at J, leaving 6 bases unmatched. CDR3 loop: CASSEGLAGLTGELFF. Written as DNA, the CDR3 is TGCGCCAGCAGCGAAGGACTAGCGGGGTTAACCGGGGAGCTGTTTTTT.

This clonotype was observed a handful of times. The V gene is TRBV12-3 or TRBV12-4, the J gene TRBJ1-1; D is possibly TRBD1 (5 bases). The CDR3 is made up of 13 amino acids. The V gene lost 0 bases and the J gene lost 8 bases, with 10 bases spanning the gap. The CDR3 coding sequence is TGTGCCAGCAGTTTAGCAGGGGCTGGGGAAGCTTTCTTT. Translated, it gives CASSLAGAGEAFF.

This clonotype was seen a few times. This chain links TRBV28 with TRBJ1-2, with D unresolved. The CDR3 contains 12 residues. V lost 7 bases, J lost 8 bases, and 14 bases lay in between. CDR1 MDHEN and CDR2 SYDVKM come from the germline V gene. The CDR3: CASTPPGQGYTF. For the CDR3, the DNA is TGTGCCAGCACCCCCCCAGGCCAGGGCTACACCTTC.

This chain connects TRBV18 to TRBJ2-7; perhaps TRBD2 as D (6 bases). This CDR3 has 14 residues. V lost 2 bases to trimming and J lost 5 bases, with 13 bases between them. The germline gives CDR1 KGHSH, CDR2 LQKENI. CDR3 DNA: TGTGCCAGCTCACCAGGAGGGTCCCCTGACGAGCAGTACTTC. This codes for CASSPGGSPDEQYF.

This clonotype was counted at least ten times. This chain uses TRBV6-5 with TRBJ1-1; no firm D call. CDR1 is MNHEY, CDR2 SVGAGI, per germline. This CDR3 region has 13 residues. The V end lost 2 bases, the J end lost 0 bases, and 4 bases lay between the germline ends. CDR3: CASSYQMNTEAFF. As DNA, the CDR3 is TGTGCCAGCAGTTACCAGATGAACACTGAAGCTTTCTTT.